This T cell receptor beta chain is drawn from a study of T cell repertoires in cytomegalovirus infection. The wider study: CMV infection together with matching HLA type was indicated by public TCR beta signatures.

A single record per CDR3 protein comes from TCRdb applying MiXCR to the reads. Of about 180,000 distinct CDR3 sequences listed, about an eighth are singletons. Germline V lookup: CDR1 SGHTA, CDR2 FQGTGA. The CDR3 contains 21 residues. The trim removed 5 bases at V and 2 bases at J, leaving 22 bases unmatched. Whole-study findings and limits: Cumulative frequency (of public TCR beta family members) identified carriers of CMV plus the relevant HLA. Ex vivo responses were dominated by HLA-C-restricted CMV-specific TCR beta clonotypes.

This clonotype was picked up many times. Its target is unknown. The TCR originated in a human donor in good health (CMV status not recorded). Some clones in this sample may be carry-over from other donors' samples. V gene TRBV7-3 combines with J gene TRBJ2-1; 9 nucleotides agree with TRBD2. Material: PBMCs. The CDR3 DNA follows: TGTGCCAGCAGCCAAGGCAAGCCCCTAGCGGGGCGACGCGGACCCTACAATGAGCAGTTCTTC. Its translation: CASSQGKPLAGRRGPYNEQFF.